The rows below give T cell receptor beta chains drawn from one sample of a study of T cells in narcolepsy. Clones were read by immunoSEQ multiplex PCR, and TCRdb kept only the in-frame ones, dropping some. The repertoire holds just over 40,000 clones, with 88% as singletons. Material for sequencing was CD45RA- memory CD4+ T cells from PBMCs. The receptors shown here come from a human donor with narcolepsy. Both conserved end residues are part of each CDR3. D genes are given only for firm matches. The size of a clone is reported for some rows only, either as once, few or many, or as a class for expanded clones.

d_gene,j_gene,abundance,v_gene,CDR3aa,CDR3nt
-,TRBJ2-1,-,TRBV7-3,CASSQGIEGNEQFF,TGTGCCAGCAGCCAGGGAATAGAAGGAAATGAGCAGTTCTTC
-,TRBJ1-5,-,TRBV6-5,CASSEEGQPQHF,TGTGCCAGCAGTGAAGAAGGCCAGCCCCAGCATTTT
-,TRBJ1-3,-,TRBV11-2,CASSGGASGNTIYF,TGTGCCAGCAGTGGCGGCGCCTCTGGAAACACCATATATTTT
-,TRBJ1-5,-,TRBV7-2,CASSLRTNQPQHF,TGTGCCAGCAGCCTAAGGACGAATCAGCCCCAGCATTTT
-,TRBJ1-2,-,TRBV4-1,CASSQDRGPQGYGYTF,TGCGCCAGCAGCCAAGATCGGGGCCCACAGGGCTATGGCTACACCTTC
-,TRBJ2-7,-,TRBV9,CASSVGGRAYEQYF,TGTGCCAGCAGCGTGGGTGGGCGGGCCTACGAGCAGTACTTC
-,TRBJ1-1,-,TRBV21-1,CASSSLLQGPQALTEAFF,TGTGCCAGCAGCTCACTACTACAGGGGCCCCAAGCCCTCACTGAAGCTTTCTTT
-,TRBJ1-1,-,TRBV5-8,CASSSGLPRGEAFF,TGTGCCAGCAGCTCGGGACTGCCTAGGGGTGAAGCTTTCTTT
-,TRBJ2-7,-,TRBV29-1,CSVTGQGDYEQYF,TGCAGCGTTACGGGGCAGGGTGACTACGAGCAGTACTTC
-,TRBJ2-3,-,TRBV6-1,CASSGRRQGHTDTQYF,TGTGCCAGCAGTGGAAGGCGGCAGGGGCACACAGATACGCAGTATTTT
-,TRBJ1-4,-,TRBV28,CASGGWGEAEKLFF,TGTGCCAGCGGAGGGTGGGGGGAAGCTGAAAAACTGTTTTTT
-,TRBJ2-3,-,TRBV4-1,CASSQGGEVRFTDTQYF,TGCGCCAGCAGCCAAGGGGGGGAGGTGCGTTTCACAGATACGCAGTATTTT
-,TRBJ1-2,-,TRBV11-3,CASSQRGRPTVGYTF,TGTGCCAGCAGTCAAAGGGGTCGGCCCACGGTGGGCTACACCTTC
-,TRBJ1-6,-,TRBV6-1,CARYHRAYYNSPLHF,TGTGCCCGTTATCACCGGGCCTACTATAATTCACCCCTCCACTTT
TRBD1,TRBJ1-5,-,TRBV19,CASTLVGDRATQPQHF,TGTGCCAGTACTCTGGTAGGGGACAGGGCTACTCAGCCCCAGCATTTT
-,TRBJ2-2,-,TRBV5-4,CASSLWQGNTGELFF,TGTGCCAGCAGCTTGTGGCAGGGCAACACCGGGGAGCTGTTTTTT
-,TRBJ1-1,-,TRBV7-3,CASSSGGVDTEAFF,TGTGCCAGCAGCTCGGGAGGAGTCGACACTGAAGCTTTCTTT
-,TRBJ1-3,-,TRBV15,CATSRDMGAGNTIYF,TGTGCCACCAGCAGAGATATGGGTGCTGGAAACACCATATATTTT
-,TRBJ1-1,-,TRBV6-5,CASYMNTEAFF,TGTGCCAGCTATATGAACACTGAAGCTTTCTTT
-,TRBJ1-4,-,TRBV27,CATSAGGVANEKLFF,TGTGCCACCTCGGCGGGGGGTGTCGCCAATGAAAAACTGTTTTTT
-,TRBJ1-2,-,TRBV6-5,CASRVQGVSGYTF,TGTGCCAGCAGGGTACAGGGCGTAAGCGGCTACACCTTC
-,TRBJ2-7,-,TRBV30,CAFSDSSYEQYF,TGTGCCTTCTCCGACAGCTCCTACGAGCAGTACTTC
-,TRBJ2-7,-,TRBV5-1,CASSSRVGSDAKQYF,TGCGCCAGCAGCTCGCGGGTAGGGTCGGATGCAAAGCAGTACTTC
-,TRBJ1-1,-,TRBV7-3,CASSPQGANTEAFF,TGTGCCAGCAGTCCGCAGGGAGCGAACACTGAAGCTTTCTTT
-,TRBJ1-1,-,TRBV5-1,CASSGLNTEAFF,TGCGCCAGCAGCGGTTTGAACACTGAAGCTTTCTTT
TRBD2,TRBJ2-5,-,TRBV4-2,CASSQRWGGGETQYF,TGTGCCAGCAGCCAGCGGTGGGGCGGGGGAGAGACCCAGTACTTC
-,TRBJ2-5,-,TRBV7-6,CASSPGGVGETQYF,TGTGCCAGCAGCCCTGGGGGCGTAGGAGAGACCCAGTACTTC
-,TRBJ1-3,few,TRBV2,CASSEGAGGNTIYF,TGTGCCAGCAGTGAGGGGGCAGGCGGAAACACCATATATTTT
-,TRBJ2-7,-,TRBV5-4,CASSLAGGGSYEQYF,TGTGCCAGCAGCTTGGCAGGAGGGGGTTCCTACGAGCAGTACTTC
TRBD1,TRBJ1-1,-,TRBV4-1,CASQSGQGAKGAEAFF,TGCGCCAGCCAATCAGGTCAGGGGGCTAAGGGAGCTGAAGCTTTCTTT
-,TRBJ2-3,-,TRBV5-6,CASSRDFDTQYF,TGTGCCAGCAGTCGGGACTTTGATACGCAGTATTTT
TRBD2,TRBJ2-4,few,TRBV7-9,CASSLASGLAINIQYF,TGTGCCAGCAGCTTAGCCTCGGGACTAGCAATAAACATTCAGTACTTC
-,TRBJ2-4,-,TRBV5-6,CASSLGGNIQYF,TGTGCCAGCAGCTTGGGGGGAAACATTCAGTACTTC
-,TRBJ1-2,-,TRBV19,CASTPTATYGYTF,TGTGCCAGTACCCCAACGGCTACCTATGGCTACACCTTC
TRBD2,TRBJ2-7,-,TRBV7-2,CASSFLAAGGHEQYF,TGTGCCAGCAGCTTCCTCGCAGCGGGAGGACACGAGCAGTACTTC
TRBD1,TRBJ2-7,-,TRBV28,CASSIPGTGTYEQYF,TGTGCCAGCAGTATCCCCGGGACAGGGACCTACGAGCAGTACTTC
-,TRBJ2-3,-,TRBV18,CASSPPETRNTQYF,TGTGCCAGCTCACCACCGGAAACGAGGAATACGCAGTATTTT
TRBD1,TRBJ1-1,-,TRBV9,CASSAGSTGGNTEAFF,TGTGCCAGCAGCGCCGGATCGACAGGGGGGAACACTGAAGCTTTCTTT
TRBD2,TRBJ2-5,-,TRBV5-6,CASTSTSGGARGETQYF,TGTGCCAGCACTTCGACTAGCGGGGGGGCCCGGGGAGAGACCCAGTACTTC
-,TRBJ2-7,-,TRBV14,CASSQEFAAIGRNEQYF,TGTGCCAGCAGCCAAGAATTCGCGGCCATAGGACGTAACGAGCAGTACTTC
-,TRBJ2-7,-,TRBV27,CASSPGGRYEQYF,TGTGCCAGCAGTCCCGGGGGGCGGTACGAGCAGTACTTC
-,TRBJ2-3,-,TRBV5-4,CASSVYRSRRADTQYF,TGTGCCAGCAGCGTCTACAGGTCCCGGAGGGCCGATACGCAGTATTTT
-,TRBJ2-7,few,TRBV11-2,CASSLAEGVYEQYF,TGTGCCAGCAGCCTAGCGGAGGGGGTCTACGAGCAGTACTTC
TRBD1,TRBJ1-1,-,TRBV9,CASRRGTGVTEAFF,TGTGCCAGCAGACGCGGGACAGGGGTCACTGAAGCTTTCTTT
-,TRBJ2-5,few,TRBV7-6,CASSRDFGETQYF,TGTGCCAGCAGCCGTGACTTCGGAGAGACCCAGTACTTC
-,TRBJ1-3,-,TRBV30,CAWKTGSSGNTIYF,TGTGCCTGGAAGACAGGAAGCTCTGGAAACACCATATATTTT
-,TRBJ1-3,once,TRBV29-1,CSAHSRNTIYF,TGCAGCGCCCATTCAAGGAACACCATATATTTT
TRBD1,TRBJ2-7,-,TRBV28,CASGTAHEQYF,TGTGCCAGCGGGACAGCACATGAGCAGTACTTC
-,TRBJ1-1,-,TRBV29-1,CIAKGQMNTEAFF,TGTATAGCTAAAGGGCAGATGAACACTGAAGCTTTCTTT
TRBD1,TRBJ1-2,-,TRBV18,CASSFSRDRGNGYTF,TGTGCCAGCTCATTTTCTCGTGACAGGGGAAATGGCTACACCTTC
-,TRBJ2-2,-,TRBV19,CASINLDASGELFF,TGTGCCAGTATAAACCTAGATGCCAGCGGGGAGCTGTTTTTT
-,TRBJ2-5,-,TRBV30,CAWSVTGETQYF,TGTGCCTGGAGTGTAACAGGAGAGACCCAGTACTTC
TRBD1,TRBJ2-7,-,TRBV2,CATQGGQGDYEQYF,TGTGCCACCCAGGGGGGACAGGGTGACTACGAGCAGTACTTC
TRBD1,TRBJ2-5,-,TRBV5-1,CASSSTGAQETQYF,TGCGCCAGCAGCTCCACAGGGGCCCAAGAGACCCAGTACTTC
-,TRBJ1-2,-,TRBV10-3,CAISGGEGGYTF,TGTGCCATCAGTGGGGGGGAAGGTGGCTACACCTTC
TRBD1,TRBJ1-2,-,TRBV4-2,CASRADRDRGVQGYTF,TGTGCCAGCAGAGCAGATCGGGACAGGGGAGTTCAGGGCTACACCTTC